This T cell receptor beta chain comes out of a study of early T cells in non-severe SARS-CoV-2 infection. The length of the CDR3 is 15 residues. Trimming cost V 5 bases and J 6 bases; bases outside gene matches: 10. The germline gives CDR1 PRHDT, CDR2 FYEKMQ (reference sequence). TCRdb re-derived calls from the 5' RACE reads in MiXCR, one entry per CDR3 protein. The sample lists 80,000 to 100,000 distinct CDR3 sequences, around 15% occurring once. This clonotype was detected a few times. This chain uses TRBV13 with TRBJ2-1; the match to TRBD1 covers 7 bases. This sequence was found in an adult who was a healthcare worker with PCR-confirmed SARS-CoV-2 infection or an uninfected control (not recorded which). The sequenced material came from whole blood. The CDR3 here is CASSPGTAPRNEQFF. The CDR3 DNA is TGTGCCAGCAGCCCAGGGACAGCCCCTCGCAATGAGCAGTTCTTC.